This T cell receptor beta chain emerged from a study of T cell changes during pregnancy in multiple sclerosis. Sequenced by immunoSEQ multiplex PCR; TCRdb stores in-frame clones only, minus some. The sample holds about 46,000 clones; about 91% are singletons and the top ten take about 9.8%. Germline V CDR1 and CDR2: LNHDA, SQIVND (reference sequence). V was cut by 2 bases and J by 6 bases, with 11 bases left in between. CDR3 length: 14 residues. Here the sequenced sample was CD8+ T cells from peripheral blood mononuclear cells, taken after pregnancy. The rearrangement joins TRBV19 to TRBJ1-5; D possibly corresponds to TRBD1 (5 bases). The TCR sequence derives from a female donor with multiple sclerosis, enrolled in a pregnancy study. CDR3 sequence reads: CASSILVRAQPQHF. In DNA form, the CDR3 reads TGTGCCAGTAGTATATTGGTCAGGGCTCAGCCCCAGCATTTT.